This TCR beta chain is drawn from a study of radiotherapy plus CTLA-4 blockade in lung cancer. With 8 bases removed from V and 1 base from J, the gap between germline ends came to 8 bases. From germline, CDR1 is SGHAT and CDR2 FQDESV (reference sequence). This CDR3 contains 12 residues. The study treated chemo-refractory metastatic non-small-cell lung cancer patients with focal radiation plus ipilimumab CTLA-4 blockade. The assay was immunoSEQ multiplex PCR, and TCRdb's table has in-frame clones only and misses some. The profile shows 55,000 to 75,000 clones, 65% to 85% of them singletons. V usage is TRBV11-1 and J usage is TRBJ1-1, with D uncertain. The specimen comprised peripheral blood, sampled from a patient treated with radiotherapy plus ipilimumab. The clonotype was recovered from a human donor with non-small cell lung cancer whose response to radiotherapy plus ipilimumab could not be evaluated. Some clones in this sample may be carry-over from other donors' samples. DNA for the CDR3: TGTGCCAGCGGTTTCAGGAACACTGAAGCTTTCTTT. Protein: CASGFRNTEAFF. The entire variable domain, with the rest obtained from reference TRBV11-1 and TRBJ1-1, is as follows: EAEVAQSPRYKITEKSQAVAFWCDPISGHATLYWYRQILGQGPELLVQFQDESVVDDSQLPKDRFSAERLKGVDSTLKIQPAELGDSAMYLCASGFRNTEAFFGQGTRLTVV.